This T cell receptor beta chain appears in the sequencing data of a study of shared clonotypes between healthy human individuals. Study information: Researchers assigned three CD4 naive, three CD4 memory, two CD8 naive and one CD8 memory plate to each donor.

Study-wide findings and caveats: Clonotypes that were shared across a handful of donors made up around 5% of naive CD4 clonotypes.

Remarks on this clone: The target antigen is unknown.

Original processing notes: Without quality scores, immunoSEQ junctional reads could not be filtered like full-length reads. Repertoires were generated with immunoSEQ multiplex PCR, while TCRdb's copy carries only in-frame clones and drops some. V and J calls and clone size follow that table, whereas D and trimming were derived from the DNA. The table lists over 2 million clones, roughly 92% of them singletons, with 0.37% in the top ten. Unmatched junction bases numbered 13, after V lost 6 bases and J lost 2 bases. The CDR3 has 16 amino acids. The chain combines TRBV23-1 with TRBJ2-7; 7 nucleotides line up with TRBD1. TRBV23-1 is placed among ORFs of uncertain function. The source of this sequence is a man aged 18 to 35 in good health. Some clones in this sample may be carry-over from other donors' samples. The sample comprised naive CD4+ T cells from PBMCs. Documented subset: CD45RA+ positively selected. DNA for the CDR3: TGCGCCAGCAGACTCACCCCAGGGACAGTCGCCTACGAGCAGTACTTC. Amino acids: CASRLTPGTVAYEQYF.